The 11 T cell receptor beta chains in this list originate from one sample, sequenced in a study of vaccination and CD4 T cells after COVID-19. An Oncomine TCR Beta short-read assay was used to sequence the DNA from cultured CD4+ T cells. Each CDR3 protein gets one entry after TCRdb re-called the PCR reads with MiXCR. The sample shows about 14,000 distinct CDR3 sequences, approximately 80% of them seen only once. These receptors' antigens are unknown. Treatment here: roughly 11-day PBMC culture with coronavirus spike peptide pools or control peptides (ViraFEST assay). The source material was CD4+ T cells from blood, cultured in vitro, sampled after SARS-CoV-2 vaccination. Receptor source: a human donor who received a COVID-19 vaccine.

This clonotype was observed a few times. This chain uses TRBV27 with TRBJ2-3; 9 positions match TRBD2. CDR1 and CDR2 (germline): MNHEY, SMNVEV (reference sequence). Losses at the gene ends were 5 bases for V and 1 base for J; bases not matched to a gene: 1. The CDR3 has 14 amino acids. CDR3 amino acids: CASSRLAGTDTQYF. The CDR3 bases are TGTGCCAGCAGTAGACTAGCGGGCACAGATACGCAGTATTTT.

The chain employs TRBV20-1 and TRBJ1-1; D unresolved. Trimming pared 3 bases from V and 6 bases from J, leaving 11 bases between. The germline CDR1 and CDR2 sequences are DFQATT and SNEGSKA (reference sequence). The CDR3 loop spans 12 amino acids. The CDR3 is CSASSVFAEAFF. The DNA of the CDR3 is TGCAGTGCTAGTAGTGTTTTCGCTGAAGCTTTCTTT.

In nucleotides, the CDR3 is TGTGCCTGGAGTGTGCCGGGGCTTAACTATGGCTACACCTTC. This gives the protein CAWSVPGLNYGYTF. The chain couples TRBV30 to TRBJ1-2; weak D call: TRBD1 (5 bases). The length of the CDR3 is 14 residues. Germline V lookup: CDR1 GTSNPN, CDR2 SVGIG (reference sequence). The germline V and J ends were trimmed by 0 bases and 1 base, with 9 bases remaining between them.

This clonotype appeared a few times. The chain uses TRBV6-1 and TRBJ2-2, with a possible D match to TRBD2 (7 bases). The germline V gene encodes CDR1 MNHNS and CDR2 SASEGT. The CDR3 has 14 amino acids. Trimming removed 11 bases from V and 3 bases from J, with 16 bases in between. The CDR3 nucleotides read TGTGCCTCAAGAGGGGGGGGCGACACCGGGGAGCTGTTTTTT. Translated, it gives CASRGGGDTGELFF.

The chain has TRBV6-1 and TRBJ1-2, with D perhaps matching TRBD1 (5 bases). Germline V gene lookup returns CDR1 MNHNS and CDR2 SASEGT. Trimming took 6 bases from V and 5 from J, leaving 10 bases between them. There are 12 residues in the CDR3. In nucleotides, the CDR3 is TGTGCCAGCAGCACGGAGGGGTATGGCTACACCTTC. It translates to CASSTEGYGYTF.

The genes are TRBV10-3 and TRBJ1-1, with 7 bases aligning to TRBD1. The V gene's germline CDR1 is ENHRY and CDR2 SYGVKD. CDR3 length: 15 residues. With V trimmed by 1 base and J by 3 bases, 5 bases remained unmatched. The DNA for the CDR3 is TGTGCCATCAGTGAGTTTAGCACAGGGGACACTGAAGCTTTCTTT. As protein: CAISEFSTGDTEAFF.

This clonotype was picked up one time. This rearrangement joins TRBV24-1 to TRBJ2-2; the match to TRBD1 covers 9 bases. Germline V gives CDR1 KGHDR, CDR2 SFDVKD. The CDR3 runs 18 residues. V gave up 4 bases and J gave up 0 bases; unmatched junction bases: 8. CDR3 in amino acids: CATSERTGVRPNTGELFF. DNA for the CDR3: TGTGCCACCAGTGAAAGGACAGGGGTGAGACCGAACACCGGGGAGCTGTTTTTT.

The CDR3 reads CSAPGQGSSTDTQYF. CDR3 DNA: TGCAGTGCTCCGGGACAGGGGTCAAGCACAGATACGCAGTATTTT. The chain combines TRBV20-1 with TRBJ2-3; 10 bases align to TRBD1. V trimming: 5 bases; J trimming: 0 bases; junction bases outside the gene matches: 5. Germline V CDR1 and CDR2: DFQATT, SNEGSKA (reference sequence). The CDR3 contains 15 residues.

This clonotype occurred a few times. V gene TRBV5-1 combines with J gene TRBJ2-7; 7 bases match TRBD2. CDR1 SGHRS and CDR2 YFSETQ come from the germline V gene. V was clipped by 2 bases and J by 3 bases; unmatched bases: 8. The CDR3 runs to 15 residues. The CDR3 bases are TGCGCCAGCAGCTTTACTTCTAGCGGCTACTACGAGCAGTACTTC. Translated, it gives CASSFTSSGYYEQYF. Drawing the rest from reference TRBV5-1 and TRBJ2-7, the complete variable domain is KAGVTQTPRYLIKTRGQQVTLSCSPISGHRSVSWYQQTPGQGLQFLFEYFSETQRNKGNFPGRFSGRQFSNSRSEMNVSTLELGDSALYLCASSFTSSGYYEQYFGPGTRLTVT.

This clonotype was detected only once. The chain employs TRBV20-1 and TRBJ1-1; 8 bases match TRBD1. Germline V CDR1 and CDR2: DFQATT, SNEGSKA (reference sequence). J gave up 3 bases and V 6 bases, and 12 bases lay outside the gene matches. The CDR3 sequence is 15 residues long. The CDR3 coding sequence is TGCAGTGCCGCACAATCAGGGGGCGCGGACACTGAAGCTTTCTTT. It encodes CSAAQSGGADTEAFF.

The CDR3 DNA reads as TGTGCCAGCTCTCGACCCGCGGAGCGGTCCCTCAATGAGCAGTTCTTC. Its protein product is CASSRPAERSLNEQFF. The chain recombines TRBV7-8 with TRBJ2-1; D is perhaps TRBD2 (5 bases). CDR3 length: 16 residues. Germline CDR1 reads SGHVS; CDR2 reads FQNEAQ. V lost 8 bases and J 6 bases, leaving 23 bases between the germline ends. The whole variable domain, remainder taken from reference TRBV7-8 and TRBJ2-1, is GAGVSQSPRYKVAKRGQDVALRCDPISGHVSLFWYQQALGQGPEFLTYFQNEAQLDKSGLPSDRFFAERPEGSVSTLKIQRTQQEDSAVYLCASSRPAERSLNEQFFGPGTRLTVL.